This TCR beta chain appears in the sequencing data of a study of vaccination and CD4 T cells after COVID-19. Overall study context: Overlapping peptides covering the spike proteins of SARS-CoV-2, HCoV-NL63, HCoV-OC43 and HCoV-229E were added to stimulate cells. Findings of the study overall: Spike mono-reactivity was the property of 304 of 307 vaccine-specific clones in convalescent patients. SARS-CoV-2-reactive clonotypes rose nonsignificantly, with the median going from 21 to 38.

Treatment given: 10-day PBMC culture with coronavirus spike peptide pools or control peptides (ViraFEST assay). After expanding antigen-specific T cells with peptide pools, ViraFEST sequenced their TCRs. The study sequenced cultured CD4+ T cell DNA using the Oncomine TCR Beta short-read assay. One entry per CDR3 protein, called by TCRdb with MiXCR from the PCR reads. Here the sample spans 11,000 to 15,000 distinct CDR3 sequences, roughly 30% being singletons. This CDR3 region has 14 residues. Per germline, CDR1 MNHEY and CDR2 SVGAGI. After removal of 1 base from V and 4 bases from J, the junction contained 4 bases not matched to a gene. As for this clonotype: Its specificity is unknown.

Sequencing used CD4+ T cells from blood, cultured in vitro, obtained after SARS-CoV-2 vaccination. The clonotype was recovered from a human donor who had recovered from COVID-19. The rearrangement links TRBV6-5 to TRBJ2-7; 7 bases are shared with TRBD1. For the CDR3, the DNA is TGTGCCAGCAGTTACTTGGGACAGCCTTACGAGCAGTACTTC. It translates to CASSYLGQPYEQYF.